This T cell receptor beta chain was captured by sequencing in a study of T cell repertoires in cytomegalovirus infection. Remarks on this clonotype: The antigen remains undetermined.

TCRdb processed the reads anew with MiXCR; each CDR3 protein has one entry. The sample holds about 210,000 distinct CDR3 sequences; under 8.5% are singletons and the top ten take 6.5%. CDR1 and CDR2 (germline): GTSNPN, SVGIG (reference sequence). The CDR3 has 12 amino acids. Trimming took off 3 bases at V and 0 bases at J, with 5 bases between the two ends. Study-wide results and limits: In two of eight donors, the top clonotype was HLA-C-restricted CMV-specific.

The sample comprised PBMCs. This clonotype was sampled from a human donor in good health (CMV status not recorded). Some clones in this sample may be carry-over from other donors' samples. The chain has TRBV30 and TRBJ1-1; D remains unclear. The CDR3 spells CAWRSVNTEAFF. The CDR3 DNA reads TGTGCCTGGAGATCGGTGAACACTGAAGCTTTCTTT.